This TCR beta chain came from a study of shared clonotypes between healthy human individuals. Points on this clone: The antigen is undetermined.

Notes on the study in general: Donor scarcity curtailed the genetic and exposure-history diversity represented herein.

Trimming left V 2 bases short and J 0 bases short, with 8 bases between. This CDR3 has 15 residues. Germline CDR1 MNHEY, CDR2 SVGAGI. Replicate PCRs from sorted subsets contained roughly 200 ng DNA, which is around 30,000 T cell genomes. Using immunoSEQ multiplex PCR, the repertoire was profiled, and TCRdb retains in-frame clones only, with some absent. The repertoire consists of 2,100,000 or so clones, with 90% to 97% occurring once and the leading ten covering 0.1% to 0.15%. The sequence was collected from a man aged 18 to 35 in good health. Input material: naive CD4+ T cells sorted from blood. Subset specified: CD45RA+ positively selected. The rearrangement uses TRBV6-5 and TRBJ1-5; D remains ambiguous. CDR3 coding DNA: TGTGCCAGCAGTTACCGATTCGATAGCAATCAGCCCCAGCATTTT. This codes for CASSYRFDSNQPQHF.